The 10 T cell receptor beta chains listed next were all sequenced from one sample in a study of T cell responses to AZD1222 COVID-19 vaccine. The repertoire was sequenced with immunoSEQ multiplex PCR; TCRdb's copy has only in-frame clones and lacks some. The sample records roughly 150,000 clones, about 92% being singletons. The sequencing here drew on peripheral blood, taken 28 days after the second AZD1222 dose. These receptor sequences come from an adult who received the AZD1222 COVID-19 vaccine.

In DNA form, the CDR3 reads TGTGCCAGTAGTATCACAGGGACTTCGGATCTCTATGGCTACACCTTC. It translates to CASSITGTSDLYGYTF. This chain links TRBV19 with TRBJ1-2; TRBD1 might be the D (6 bases). This CDR3 spans 16 amino acids. Germline V gene data show CDR1 as LNHDA and CDR2 as SQIVND (reference sequence). The V end lost 3 bases, the J end lost 4 bases, and 18 bases lay between the germline ends.

This clone was picked up a small number of times. This chain joins TRBV3-1 (or the pseudogene TRBV3-2) and TRBJ2-2, with no clear D. CDR1 and CDR2 (germline): LGHDT, YNNKEL (reference sequence). Trimming took off 2 bases at V and 0 bases at J, with 10 bases between the two ends. The CDR3 extends over 16 amino acids. CDR3 nucleotide sequence: TGTGCCAGCAGCCAACAGAGGAGCGCGAACACCGGGGAGCTGTTTTTT. Protein product: CASSQQRSANTGELFF.

This clone was counted between two and nine times. The CDR3 DNA reads TGCAGCGTTGATGGGGGCAGGGGAATATCTGAAGCTTTCTTT. Translating it yields CSVDGGRGISEAFF. J is TRBJ1-1 and V is TRBV29-1, with D perhaps TRBD1 (6 bases). The germline V and J ends were trimmed by 3 bases and 6 bases, with 17 bases remaining between them. The V gene's germline CDR1 is SQVTM and CDR2 ANQGSEA. CDR3 size: 14 residues.

This chain uses TRBV7-2 with TRBJ2-2; D is perhaps TRBD1 or TRBD2 (5 bases each). With 0 bases removed from V and 5 bases from J, the gap between germline ends came to 22 bases. CDR3 length equals 19 residues. The V gene's germline CDR1 is SGHTA and CDR2 FQGNSA. The CDR3 reads CASSLAPPRPGRWTGELFF. CDR3 DNA: TGTGCCAGCAGCTTAGCGCCCCCCCGCCCGGGGCGCTGGACCGGGGAGCTGTTTTTT.

This clone came up once. This chain joins TRBV7-2 and TRBJ2-3; TRBD2 matches 7 bases. There are 15 residues in the CDR3. Germline assignment: CDR1 SGHTA and CDR2 FQGNSA. Germline trimming cut 8 bases from V and 0 bases from J; bases unmatched to any gene: 8. The CDR3 nucleotides are TGTGCCAGCGGACGAGTTAGCGGGAGCACAGATACGCAGTATTTT. Translation gives CASGRVSGSTDTQYF.

This clone was seen just once. The chain is built from TRBV7-9 and TRBJ1-1; D uncertain. CDR3 length: 14 residues. CDR1 and CDR2 (germline): SEHNR, FQNEAQ (reference sequence). With 8 bases removed from V and 0 bases from J, the gap between germline ends came to 13 bases. The CDR3 coding sequence is TGTGCCAGCCAGGAAACACCTATGAACACTGAAGCTTTCTTT. This encodes CASQETPMNTEAFF. Full variable domain (missing parts from reference TRBV7-9 and TRBJ1-1): DTGVSQNPRHKITKRGQNVTFRCDPISEHNRLYWYRQTLGQGPEFLTYFQNEAQLEKSRLLSDRFSAERPKGSFSTLEIQRTEQGDSAMYLCASQETPMNTEAFFGQGTRLTVV.

This chain links TRBV14 with TRBJ2-5, with TRBD2 as a possible D gene (6 bases). This CDR3 has 13 residues. V lost 4 bases and J lost 5, with 11 bases in between. CDR1 SGHDN and CDR2 FVKESK come from the germline V gene. The CDR3 coding sequence is TGTGCCAGCAGCCGACCTGGGAGGGAGACCCAGTACTTC. It codes for CASSRPGRETQYF.

This chain connects TRBV6-5 to TRBJ1-2, with TRBD1 matching 10 bases. V dropped 4 bases and J dropped 7; count of bases not matched to a gene: 6. The germline V gene has CDR1 MNHEY and CDR2 SVGAGI. The CDR3 contains 14 residues. CDR3 sequence (DNA): TGTGCCAGCAGTTCAGACAGGGGGCTGAGTGGCTACACCTTC. Translating gives CASSSDRGLSGYTF.

The J gene is TRBJ1-6, the V gene TRBV6-5; D ambiguous. This CDR3 is 16 amino acids long. V lost 2 bases and J lost 1, with 9 bases in between. Per germline, CDR1 MNHEY and CDR2 SVGAGI. The CDR3 here is CASSYEGRSYNSPLHF. CDR3 DNA: TGTGCCAGCAGTTACGAGGGCAGGTCCTATAATTCACCCCTCCACTTT.

This clone was seen a single time. The chain recombines TRBV5-1 with TRBJ2-3; 8 nucleotides agree with TRBD2. Losses at the gene ends were 9 bases for V and 8 bases for J; bases not matched to a gene: 20. Germline V gene lookup returns CDR1 SGHRS and CDR2 YFSETQ. This CDR3 comprises 16 residues. The CDR3 DNA sequence: TGCGCCACCCGCCCAGCGGGAGTGGAATGGGCGGGTACGCAGTATTTT. Its protein product is CATRPAGVEWAGTQYF.